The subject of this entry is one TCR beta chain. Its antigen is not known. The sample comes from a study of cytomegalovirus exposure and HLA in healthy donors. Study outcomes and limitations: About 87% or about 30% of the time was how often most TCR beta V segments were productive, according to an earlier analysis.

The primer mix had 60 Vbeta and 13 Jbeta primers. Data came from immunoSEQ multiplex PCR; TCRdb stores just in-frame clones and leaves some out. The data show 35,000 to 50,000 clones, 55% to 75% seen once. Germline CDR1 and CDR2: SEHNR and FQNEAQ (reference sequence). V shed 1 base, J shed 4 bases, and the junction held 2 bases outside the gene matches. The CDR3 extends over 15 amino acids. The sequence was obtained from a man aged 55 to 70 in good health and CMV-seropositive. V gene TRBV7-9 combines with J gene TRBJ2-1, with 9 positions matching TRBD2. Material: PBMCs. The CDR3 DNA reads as TGTGCCAGCAGCTTAGAACTAGCGGGTTACAATGAGCAGTTCTTC. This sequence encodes CASSLELAGYNEQFF.